This entry describes one TCR beta chain. Its antigen is still unknown. A commercial ELISA kit detecting HCMV-specific IgG in serum was used to determine HCMV serostatus. Peripheral blood mononuclear cells were isolated from blood by Ficoll density gradient centrifugation. The run used an Illumina HiSeq 2000. TCR beta cDNA libraries were prepared using 5'RACE template switching, which introduced a universal primer site and unique molecular identifiers. cDNA synthesis was primed from the TCR beta constant segment, followed by two successive PCR amplification steps. As for the original processing: MIGEC was used to demultiplex reads and group the reads by UMI, and MiTCR was used to assemble and quantify clonotypes. To remove erroneous sequences, TCR cDNA sequences were retained only when supported by two or more reads. The tcR package was used for downstream repertoire analysis, and clonotypes were matched between fractions using CDR3 nucleotide sequence together with V segment. VDJmatch was used to annotate antigen specificity against VDJdb, with one amino acid substitution in CDR3 permitted. Once TCRdb had reprocessed the reads, it stored one entry per CDR3 protein sequence and supplied no DNA. TCRdb assigned the V and J calls; the authors' analysis was not used. The sample's own table lists some 600,000 distinct CDR3 sequences. Clones ranked in the top ten supply under 4.5% of the sample.

These data are taken from a study of T cells expressing NK-cell markers (dated by TCRdb to the early 2020s). Regarding the study in general: In sorted CD3+CD56+NKG2C+, CD3+CD56+NKG2C- and CD3+CD56-NKG2C+ T-cell subsets from several donors, TCR beta-chain repertoires were profiled. The study sequenced eight donors, all healthy volunteers chosen at random: three men and five women. Libraries were sequenced as 2 x 150 bp reads on Illumina HiSeq 2000/2500, MiSeq or NextSeq. Of the eight sequenced donors, seven were found to be HCMV-seropositive and one was found to be HCMV-seronegative. Broad study findings and their caveats: In over five donors, the dominant CD3+CD56+NKG2C+ clonotypes were found to rank among the top 10 CD8+ clonotypes and to make up about 1.0-7.0% of CD8+ T cells. Those dominant clonotypes were again the most abundant among CD3+CD56-NKG2C+ cells in several donors, at about 28.3-65%. Whether the expanded NKG2C-expressing T cell clones were specific for HCMV antigens remained unclear.

The germline V gene (reference sequence) provides CDR1 DFQATT and CDR2 SNEGSKA. From the cysteine up to the phenylalanine, the CDR3 has a length of 14 residues. The entry carries no DNA sequence. Sequenced: blood T cells: a sorted CD56 or NKG2C T cell subset, CD4+ or CD8+ T cells, or bulk PBMC T cells (not recorded which). The source is a man between 18 and 29 years old in good health. Donor details come from another sample of the same person, matched by shared clones. The V gene is TRBV20-1 and the J gene is TRBJ2-1; TCRdb's D gene call, TRBD1, goes unchecked for lack of DNA. The CDR3: CSALWDGGPNEQFF.